Shown below are 18 T cell receptor beta chains from a single sample sequenced in a study of T cell repertoires in cytomegalovirus infection. No cognate antigen is known for these TCRs. TCRdb re-called the reads through MiXCR, storing one row per CDR3 protein. The top ten hold around 12% of the sample, which has 750,000 to 900,000 distinct CDR3 sequences, under 35% seen once. The sequenced sample was cultured CD8+ T cells from PBMCs, obtained from culture after CMV antigen stimulation. The receptors shown here come from a human donor in good health (CMV status not recorded). Some clones in this sample may be carry-over from other donors' samples.

At least ten counts were recorded for this clonotype. The rearrangement links TRBV7-8 to TRBJ2-1; D ambiguous. Germline CDR1 and CDR2: SGHVS and FQNEAQ. V was cut by 6 bases and J by 5 bases, with 11 bases left in between. The length of the CDR3 is 13 residues. The CDR3 protein is CASSVTRNNEQFF. CDR3 DNA sequence: TGTGCCAGCAGTGTAACTCGAAACAATGAGCAGTTCTTC.

This clonotype was counted ten times or more. The gene calls are TRBV19 and TRBJ2-2; D not resolved. This CDR3 is built from 14 residues. Germline assignment: CDR1 LNHDA and CDR2 SQIVND (reference sequence). V was cut by 6 bases and J by 0 bases, with 8 bases left in between. In DNA form, the CDR3 reads TGTGCCAGTAGATCACTCACGAACACCGGGGAGCTGTTTTTT. Encoded protein: CASRSLTNTGELFF. Variable domain in full (rest from reference TRBV19 and TRBJ2-2): DGGITQSPKYLFRKEGQNVTLSCEQNLNHDAMYWYRQDPGQGLRLIYYSQIVNDFQKGDIAEGYSVSREKKESFPLTVTSAQKNPTAFYLCASRSLTNTGELFFGEGSRLTVL.

This clonotype turned up a few times. This chain connects TRBV11-2 to TRBJ2-3; perhaps TRBD2 as D (5 bases). Germline CDR1 is SGHAT and CDR2 is FQNNGV. The CDR3 is 15 amino acids. Trimming took 1 base from V and 1 from J, leaving 9 bases between them. CDR3 region: CASSLGESGTDTQYF. CDR3 nucleotides: TGTGCCAGCAGCTTAGGGGAGAGCGGCACAGATACGCAGTATTTT.

As concerns this clonotype: One base away lies a much larger clone, so this may be a sequencing read error. This chain connects TRBV3-1 to TRBJ2-7; D is unclear. This CDR3 spans 11 amino acids. V lost 1 base, J lost 6 bases, and 4 bases lay in between. Per the germline V gene, CDR1 is LGHDT and CDR2 is YNNKEL (reference sequence). This CDR3 reads CASSQGVEQYF. CDR3 nucleotides: TGTGCCAGCAGCCAAGGGGTCGAGCAGTACTTC.

This clonotype turned up a few times. The chain carries TRBV6-6 and TRBJ2-1; perhaps TRBD2 as D (6 bases). CDR1 and CDR2 from the germline V gene are MNHNY and SVGAGI (reference sequence). V shed 5 bases and J shed 9 bases, with 23 bases lying between them. The length of the CDR3 is 16 residues. The CDR3 DNA reads as TGTGCCAGCAGTCCCCCCGGGGGTAGAAGTCTCGGTGAGCAGTTCTTC. This codes for CASSPPGGRSLGEQFF.

This clonotype was seen only a few times. This CDR3 is CASRPAGPNTEAFF. The CDR3 DNA reads TGCGCCAGCCGCCCGGCGGGGCCGAACACTGAAGCTTTCTTT. V and J are TRBV5-1 and TRBJ1-1; D perhaps matches TRBD1 (5 bases). The germline CDR1 and CDR2 sequences are SGHRS and YFSETQ. Trimming removed 7 bases from V and 1 base from J, with 14 bases in between. The length of the CDR3 is 14 residues. The variable domain in full, with the rest retrieved from reference TRBV5-1 and TRBJ1-1, is KAGVTQTPRYLIKTRGQQVTLSCSPISGHRSVSWYQQTPGQGLQFLFEYFSETQRNKGNFPGRFSGRQFSNSRSEMNVSTLELGDSALYLCASRPAGPNTEAFFGQGTRLTVV.

The rearrangement uses TRBV4-1 and TRBJ1-5; 9 nucleotides match TRBD1. The CDR3 spans 17 residues. Trimming cost V 0 bases and J 6 bases; bases outside gene matches: 9. Germline V gene data show CDR1 as MGHRA and CDR2 as YSYEKL. CDR3 in DNA: TGCGCCAGCAGCCAAGATCTCCGACAGGGGGTTTTTCAGCCCCAGCATTTT. As protein: CASSQDLRQGVFQPQHF.

The chain combines TRBV19 with TRBJ2-5, with 8 bases matching TRBD1. The CDR3 is 13 amino acids. V lost 5 bases and J lost 5; bases outside the gene matches: 4. Germline V gene lookup returns CDR1 LNHDA and CDR2 SQIVND (reference sequence). The CDR3 here is CASSGRQGETQYF. In DNA, the CDR3 is TGTGCCAGTAGTGGTCGACAGGGGGAGACCCAGTACTTC.

Many counts were recorded for this clonotype. The chain has TRBV7-2 and TRBJ1-1; no firm D call. V lost 3 bases and J 0 bases, leaving 14 bases between the germline ends. Germline V lookup: CDR1 SGHTA, CDR2 FQGNSA. The CDR3 length is 16 residues. DNA of the CDR3: TGTGCCAGCAGCTTTAGTCGGAGTGGCATGAACACTGAAGCTTTCTTT. Its translation: CASSFSRSGMNTEAFF. The full variable domain, rest sourced from reference TRBV7-2 and TRBJ1-1, is GAGVSQSPSNKVTEKGKDVELRCDPISGHTALYWYRQSLGQGLEFLIYFQGNSAPDKSGLPSDRFSAERTGGSVSTLTIQRTQQEDSAVYLCASSFSRSGMNTEAFFGQGTRLTVV.

J is TRBJ1-1 and V is TRBV7-9; 9 bases match TRBD1. After removal of 4 bases from V and 3 bases from J, the junction contained 12 bases not matched to a gene. Germline V CDR1 and CDR2: SEHNR, FQNEAQ (reference sequence). The CDR3 has 17 residues. The CDR3: CASSSRTGGSRDTEAFF. CDR3 DNA: TGTGCCAGCAGCTCTCGAACAGGGGGCAGCAGGGACACTGAAGCTTTCTTT. The full variable domain, its missing parts supplied by reference TRBV7-9 and TRBJ1-1, is DTGVSQNPRHKITKRGQNVTFRCDPISEHNRLYWYRQTLGQGPEFLTYFQNEAQLEKSRLLSDRFSAERPKGSFSTLEIQRTEQGDSAMYLCASSSRTGGSRDTEAFFGQGTRLTVV.

This clonotype was found a few times. The chain joins TRBV10-1 to TRBJ2-2; D is unclear. CDR3 length: 14 amino acids. Germline V CDR1 and CDR2: WNHNN, SYGVQD (reference sequence). V lost 3 bases, J lost 4 bases, and 9 bases lay in between. CDR3 in DNA: TGCGCCAGCAGTGACGACAAAACCACCGGGGAGCTGTTTTTT. The encoded protein is CASSDDKTTGELFF.

The genes are TRBV12-3 or TRBV12-4 and TRBJ2-2; TRBD2 agrees at 13 bases. The J segment lost 5 bases and the V segment lost 5 bases, leaving 11 bases of the junction unmatched. This CDR3 contains 18 residues. The CDR3, as DNA: TGTGCCAGCAGTGCCCAAACTAGCGGGGGGGCCAGGACCGGGGAGCTGTTTTTT. Translation gives CASSAQTSGGARTGELFF.

This clonotype showed up just a few times. The chain's CDR3 is CASHRPSGRNTQYF. DNA of the CDR3: TGTGCCAGCCACCGTCCCTCAGGGAGAAATACGCAGTATTTT. The rearrangement uses TRBV7-2 and TRBJ2-3, with D perhaps given as TRBD1 or TRBD2 (5 bases each). This CDR3 is 14 amino acids long. The germline gives CDR1 SGHTA, CDR2 FQGNSA. V lost 8 bases and J 7 bases, leaving 19 bases between the germline ends.

The J gene is TRBJ2-5, the V gene TRBV11-2, with 8 bases matching TRBD1. J gave up 5 bases and V 5 bases, and 10 bases lay outside the gene matches. CDR1 is SGHAT and CDR2 is FQNNGV in the germline V gene. This CDR3 is 15 amino acids long. The CDR3 DNA reads as TGTGCCAGCAGCCCAGGAGCAGGGGGCAATGAGACCCAGTACTTC. Translated: CASSPGAGGNETQYF.

This clonotype was seen ten or more times. This sequence joins TRBV12-3 or TRBV12-4 and TRBJ2-3, with D possibly TRBD1 on 5 matching bases. V was pared by 6 bases and J by 1 base, with 11 bases between. The CDR3 has 14 residues. CDR3: CASSPIGGTDTQYF. The CDR3 DNA reads as TGTGCCAGCAGCCCGATAGGGGGCACAGATACGCAGTATTTT.

The chain links TRBV7-9 to TRBJ2-3; 7 bases match TRBD2. Germline values: CDR1 SEHNR, CDR2 FQNEAQ (reference sequence). CDR3 length equals 16 residues. With V trimmed by 5 bases and J by 2 bases, 10 bases remained unmatched. The CDR3 sequence is CASSPRGGKDTDTQYF. CDR3 nucleotide sequence: TGTGCCAGCAGCCCCCGCGGGGGTAAGGACACAGATACGCAGTATTTT.

The chain links TRBV5-3 to TRBJ1-4, with a tentative D call TRBD1 (5 bases). TRBV5-3 qualifies as an ORF whose function is uncertain. This CDR3 has 15 amino acids. V was clipped by 0 bases and J by 5 bases, with 11 bases between them. The CDR3 bases are TGTGCCAGAAGCTTGGTATTACAGGACAATGAAAAACTGTTTTTT. It translates to CARSLVLQDNEKLFF.

Turning to this clonotype: The junction departs from the called germline gene at one end, perhaps through a read error. This chain connects TRBV5-5 to TRBJ1-4, with D possibly matching TRBD1 (5 bases). Germline CDR1 reads SGHKS; CDR2 reads YYEKEE (reference sequence). The CDR3 covers 12 residues. CDR3 nucleotide sequence: TGTGCCAGCAGCTTGGCCGCGGGGACTGAAATTTTT. Protein sequence: CASSLAAGTEIF.